Here is one T cell receptor beta chain with its context. This CDR3 is 15 amino acids long. J lost 2 bases, V lost 3 bases, and 7 bases had no gene match. CDR1 and CDR2 from the germline V gene are SGHVS and FQNEAQ. These data belong to a study of blood T cell repertoires in COVID-19. Study context: The analysed material was cDNA or gDNA that came from T cells, B-cell-depleted T cells, or PBMCs.

Sequenced by immunoSEQ multiplex PCR; TCRdb stores in-frame clones only, minus some. The repertoire holds under 300,000 clones, with about four fifths as singletons. V and J are TRBV7-8 and TRBJ2-7; 7 bases map to TRBD2. The sequence came from a man aged 50-60 years with acute or convalescent COVID-19. The sample consisted of peripheral blood. CDR3 nucleotides: TGTGCCAGCAGCTTGACGACGGGGGGAACCTACGAGCAGTACTTC. Protein: CASSLTTGGTYEQYF. The variable domain in full, with the rest retrieved from reference TRBV7-8 and TRBJ2-7, is GAGVSQSPRYKVAKRGQDVALRCDPISGHVSLFWYQQALGQGPEFLTYFQNEAQLDKSGLPSDRFFAERPEGSVSTLKIQRTQQEDSAVYLCASSLTTGGTYEQYFGPGTRLTVT.